Here is one TCR beta chain with its context. Its target is not known. This specimen comes from a study of T-cell memory formation after mild COVID-19. Broader study findings: Later expanders leaned CD4+, whereas clones that contracted between day 15 and 85 were balanced CD4/CD8. The finding that pre-infection memory included some responding clones suggested that cross-reactive memory joined.

Libraries for TCRalpha and TCRbeta carried sample barcodes and unique molecular identifiers via 5'RACE. TCRdb ran MiXCR on the 5' RACE reads and lists one entry per CDR3 protein. The table has around 400,000 distinct CDR3 sequences, 24% seen once. Germline V gives CDR1 MNHEY, CDR2 SVGEGT. The CDR3 runs 16 residues. The V segment lost 6 bases and the J segment 5 bases; nucleotides outside the gene matches: 13. The receptor was derived from an adult woman who had mild COVID-19 (a few samples of this study predate the infection). Cell type and time point are not known. This chain uses TRBV6-2 or TRBV6-3 with TRBJ2-3; 8 positions match TRBD2. Sequences were obtained from PBMCs or a T cell subset sorted from them (not recorded which). The CDR3 region is CASRTFSGGAKDTQYF. The CDR3 DNA follows: TGTGCCAGCAGGACCTTTTCCGGGGGGGCCAAAGATACGCAGTATTTT.